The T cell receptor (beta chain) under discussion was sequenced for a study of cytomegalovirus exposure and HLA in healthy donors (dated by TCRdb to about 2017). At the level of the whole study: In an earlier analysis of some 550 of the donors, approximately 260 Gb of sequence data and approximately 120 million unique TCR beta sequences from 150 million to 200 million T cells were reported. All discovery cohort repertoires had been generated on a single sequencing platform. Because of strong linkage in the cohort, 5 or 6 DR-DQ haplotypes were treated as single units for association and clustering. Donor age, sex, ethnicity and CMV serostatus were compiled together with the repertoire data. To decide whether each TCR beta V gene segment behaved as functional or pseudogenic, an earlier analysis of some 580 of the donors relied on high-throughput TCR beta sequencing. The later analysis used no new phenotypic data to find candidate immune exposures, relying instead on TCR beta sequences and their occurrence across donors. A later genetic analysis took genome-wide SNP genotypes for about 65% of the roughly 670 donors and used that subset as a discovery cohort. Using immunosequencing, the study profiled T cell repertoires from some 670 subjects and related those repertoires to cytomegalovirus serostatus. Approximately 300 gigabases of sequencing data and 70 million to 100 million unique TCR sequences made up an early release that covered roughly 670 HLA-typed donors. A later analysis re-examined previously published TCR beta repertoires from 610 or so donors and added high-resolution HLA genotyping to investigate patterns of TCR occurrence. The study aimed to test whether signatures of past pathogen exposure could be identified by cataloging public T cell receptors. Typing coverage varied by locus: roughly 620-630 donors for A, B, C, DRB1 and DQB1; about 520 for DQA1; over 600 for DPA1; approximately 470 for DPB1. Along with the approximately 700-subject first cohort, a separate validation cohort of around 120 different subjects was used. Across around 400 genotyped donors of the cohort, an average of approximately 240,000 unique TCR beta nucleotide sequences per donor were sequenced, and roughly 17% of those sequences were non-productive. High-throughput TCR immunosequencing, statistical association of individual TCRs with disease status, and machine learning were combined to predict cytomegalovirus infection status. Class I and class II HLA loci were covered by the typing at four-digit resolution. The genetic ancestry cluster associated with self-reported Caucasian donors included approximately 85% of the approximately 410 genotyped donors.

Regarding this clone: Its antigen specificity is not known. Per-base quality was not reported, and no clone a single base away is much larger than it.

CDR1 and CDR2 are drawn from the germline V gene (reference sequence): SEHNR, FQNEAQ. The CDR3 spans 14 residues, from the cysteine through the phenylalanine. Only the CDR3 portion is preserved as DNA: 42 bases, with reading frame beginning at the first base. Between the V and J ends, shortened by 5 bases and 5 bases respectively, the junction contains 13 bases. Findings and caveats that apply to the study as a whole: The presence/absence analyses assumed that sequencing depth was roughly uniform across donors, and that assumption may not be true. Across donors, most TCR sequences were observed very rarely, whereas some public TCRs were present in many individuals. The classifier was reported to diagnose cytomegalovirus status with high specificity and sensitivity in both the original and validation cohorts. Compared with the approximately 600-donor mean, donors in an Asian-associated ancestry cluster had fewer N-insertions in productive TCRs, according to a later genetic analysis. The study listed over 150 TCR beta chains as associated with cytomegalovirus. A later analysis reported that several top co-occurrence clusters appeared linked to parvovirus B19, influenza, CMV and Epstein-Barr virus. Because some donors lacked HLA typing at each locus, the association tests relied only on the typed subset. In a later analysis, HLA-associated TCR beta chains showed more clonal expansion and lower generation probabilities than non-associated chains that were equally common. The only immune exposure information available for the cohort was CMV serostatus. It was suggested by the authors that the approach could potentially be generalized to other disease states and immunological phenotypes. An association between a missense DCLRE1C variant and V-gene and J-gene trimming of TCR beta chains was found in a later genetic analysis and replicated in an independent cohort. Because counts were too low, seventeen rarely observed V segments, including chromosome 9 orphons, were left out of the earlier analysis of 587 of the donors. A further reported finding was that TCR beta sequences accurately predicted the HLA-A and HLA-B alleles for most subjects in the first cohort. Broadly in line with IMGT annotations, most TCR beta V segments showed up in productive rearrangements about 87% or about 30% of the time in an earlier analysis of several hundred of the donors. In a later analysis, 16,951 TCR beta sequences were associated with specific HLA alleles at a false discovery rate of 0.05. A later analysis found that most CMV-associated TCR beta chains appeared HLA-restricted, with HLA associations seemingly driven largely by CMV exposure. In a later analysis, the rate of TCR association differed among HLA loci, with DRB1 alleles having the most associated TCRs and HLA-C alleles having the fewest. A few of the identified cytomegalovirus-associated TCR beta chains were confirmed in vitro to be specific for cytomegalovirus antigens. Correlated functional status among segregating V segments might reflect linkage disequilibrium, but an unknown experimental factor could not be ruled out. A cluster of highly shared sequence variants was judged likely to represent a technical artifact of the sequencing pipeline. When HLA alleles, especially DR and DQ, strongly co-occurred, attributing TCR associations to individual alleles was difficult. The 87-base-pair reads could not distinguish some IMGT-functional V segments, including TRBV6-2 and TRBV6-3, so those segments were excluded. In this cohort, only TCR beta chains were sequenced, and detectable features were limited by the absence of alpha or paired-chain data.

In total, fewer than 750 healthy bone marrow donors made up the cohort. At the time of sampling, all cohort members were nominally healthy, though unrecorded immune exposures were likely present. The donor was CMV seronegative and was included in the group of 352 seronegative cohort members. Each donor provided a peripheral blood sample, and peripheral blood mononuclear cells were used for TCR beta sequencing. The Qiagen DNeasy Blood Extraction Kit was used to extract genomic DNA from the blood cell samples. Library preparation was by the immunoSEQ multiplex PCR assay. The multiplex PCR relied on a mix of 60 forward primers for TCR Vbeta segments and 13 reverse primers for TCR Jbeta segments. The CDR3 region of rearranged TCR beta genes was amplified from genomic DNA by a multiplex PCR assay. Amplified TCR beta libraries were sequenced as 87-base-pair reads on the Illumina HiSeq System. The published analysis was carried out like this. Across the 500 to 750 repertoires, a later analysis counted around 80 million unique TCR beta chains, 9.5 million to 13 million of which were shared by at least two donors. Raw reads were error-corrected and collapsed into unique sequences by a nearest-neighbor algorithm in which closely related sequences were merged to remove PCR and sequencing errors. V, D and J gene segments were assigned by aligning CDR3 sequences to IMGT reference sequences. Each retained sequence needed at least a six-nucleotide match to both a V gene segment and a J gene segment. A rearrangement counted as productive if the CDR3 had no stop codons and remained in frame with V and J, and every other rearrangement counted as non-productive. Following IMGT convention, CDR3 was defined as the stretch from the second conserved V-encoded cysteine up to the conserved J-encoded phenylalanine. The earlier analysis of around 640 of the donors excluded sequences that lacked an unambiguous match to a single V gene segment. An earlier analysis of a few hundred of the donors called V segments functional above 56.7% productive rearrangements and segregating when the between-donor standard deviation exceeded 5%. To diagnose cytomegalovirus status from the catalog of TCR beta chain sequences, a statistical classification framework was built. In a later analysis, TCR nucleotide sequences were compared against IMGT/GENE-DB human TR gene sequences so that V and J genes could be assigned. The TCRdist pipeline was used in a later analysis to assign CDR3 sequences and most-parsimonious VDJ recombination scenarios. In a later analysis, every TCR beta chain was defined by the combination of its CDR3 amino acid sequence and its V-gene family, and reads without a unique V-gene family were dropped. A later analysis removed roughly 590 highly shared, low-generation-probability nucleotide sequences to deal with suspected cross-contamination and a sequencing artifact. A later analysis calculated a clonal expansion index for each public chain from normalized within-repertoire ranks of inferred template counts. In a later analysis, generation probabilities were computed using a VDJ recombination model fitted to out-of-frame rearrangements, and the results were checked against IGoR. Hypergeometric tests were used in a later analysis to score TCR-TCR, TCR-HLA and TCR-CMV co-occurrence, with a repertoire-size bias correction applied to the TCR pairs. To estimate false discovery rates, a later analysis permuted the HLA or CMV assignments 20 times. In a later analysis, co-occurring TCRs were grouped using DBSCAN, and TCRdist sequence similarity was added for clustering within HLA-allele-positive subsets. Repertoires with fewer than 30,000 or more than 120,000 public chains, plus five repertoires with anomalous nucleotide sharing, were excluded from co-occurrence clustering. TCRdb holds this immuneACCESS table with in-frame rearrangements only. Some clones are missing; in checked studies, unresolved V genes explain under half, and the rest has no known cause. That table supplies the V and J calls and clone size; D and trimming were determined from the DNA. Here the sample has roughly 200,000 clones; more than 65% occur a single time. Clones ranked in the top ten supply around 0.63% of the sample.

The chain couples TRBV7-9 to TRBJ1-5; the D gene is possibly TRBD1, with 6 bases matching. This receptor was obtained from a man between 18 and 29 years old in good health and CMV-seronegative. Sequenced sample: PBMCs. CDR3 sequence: CASSDQGPDQPQHF. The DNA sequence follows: TGTGCCAGCAGCGATCAGGGGCCCGATCAGCCCCAGCATTTT.